Listed below are T cell receptor beta chains from one sample, sequenced in a study of shared clonotypes between healthy human individuals. The repertoire was sequenced with immunoSEQ multiplex PCR; TCRdb's copy has only in-frame clones and lacks some. This table has a few million clones, around 94% appearing once. Sample: naive CD4+ T cells sorted from blood. The receptors shown here come from a man in his late teens or twenties in good health. CDR3s include the opening cysteine and the closing phenylalanine or tryptophan. The order of the fields is CDR3 protein, CDR3 DNA, V gene, clone size, D gene, J gene, CDR3 length. A D gene is named only where the DNA matches it firmly. Expanded clones are given a class, and other clones once, few, many or no size at all.

CDR3 protein: CASNPGQGAEQYF
CDR3 DNA: TGTGCCAGCAACCCGGGACAGGGGGCCGAGCAGTACTTC
V gene: TRBV2
clone size: -
D gene: TRBD1
J gene: TRBJ2-7
CDR3 length: 13

CDR3 protein: CASSRDRGSYEQYF
CDR3 DNA: TGTGCCAGCAGCCGAGACAGGGGCTCCTACGAGCAGTACTTC
V gene: TRBV11-3
clone size: -
D gene: TRBD1
J gene: TRBJ2-7
CDR3 length: 14

CDR3 protein: CASSLAEGGNQPQHF
CDR3 DNA: TGTGCCAGCAGCTTAGCGGAGGGAGGGAATCAGCCCCAGCATTTT
V gene: TRBV7-9
clone size: once
D gene: -
J gene: TRBJ1-5
CDR3 length: 15

CDR3 protein: CASSSFRNTEAFF
CDR3 DNA: TGTGCCAGCAGCTCCTTTAGGAACACTGAAGCTTTCTTT
V gene: TRBV9
clone size: -
D gene: -
J gene: TRBJ1-1
CDR3 length: 13

CDR3 protein: CASSRQVVGNTEAFF
CDR3 DNA: TGTGCCAGCAGTCGACAGGTAGTCGGGAACACTGAAGCTTTCTTT
V gene: TRBV5-4
clone size: -
D gene: -
J gene: TRBJ1-1
CDR3 length: 15

CDR3 protein: CASSSYGQGPINSPLHF
CDR3 DNA: TGTGCCAGCAGTAGTTATGGACAGGGGCCAATTAATTCACCCCTCCACTTT
V gene: TRBV2
clone size: -
D gene: TRBD1
J gene: TRBJ1-6
CDR3 length: 17

CDR3 protein: CASSQVGRANGYTF
CDR3 DNA: TGCGCCAGCAGCCAAGTCGGCAGGGCAAATGGCTACACCTTC
V gene: TRBV4-1
clone size: -
D gene: -
J gene: TRBJ1-2
CDR3 length: 14

CDR3 protein: CASSSGPSTEAFF
CDR3 DNA: TGTGCCAGCAGCTCAGGGCCGAGCACTGAAGCTTTCTTT
V gene: TRBV9
clone size: -
D gene: -
J gene: TRBJ1-1
CDR3 length: 13

CDR3 protein: CASSLSGTSVHEQYF
CDR3 DNA: TGTGCCAGCAGCCTTTCCGGGACTAGCGTGCACGAGCAGTACTTC
V gene: TRBV7-2
clone size: -
D gene: TRBD2
J gene: TRBJ2-7
CDR3 length: 15

CDR3 protein: CASSWTQTSPGANVLTF
CDR3 DNA: TGTGCCAGCAGTTGGACACAAACTTCGCCTGGGGCCAACGTCCTGACTTTC
V gene: TRBV27
clone size: -
D gene: -
J gene: TRBJ2-6
CDR3 length: 17

CDR3 protein: CASSLLTSGNTGELFF
CDR3 DNA: TGCGCCAGCAGCTTGTTGACTAGCGGAAACACCGGGGAGCTGTTTTTT
V gene: TRBV5-1
clone size: -
D gene: TRBD2
J gene: TRBJ2-2
CDR3 length: 16

CDR3 protein: CASSARQGDYEQYF
CDR3 DNA: TGTGCCAGCAGCGCCAGACAGGGGGACTACGAGCAGTACTTC
V gene: TRBV9
clone size: -
D gene: TRBD1
J gene: TRBJ2-7
CDR3 length: 14

CDR3 protein: CASSRYRDEGYGYTF
CDR3 DNA: TGTGCCAGCAGCCGATACAGGGACGAAGGGTATGGCTACACCTTC
V gene: TRBV7-9
clone size: -
D gene: -
J gene: TRBJ1-2
CDR3 length: 15

CDR3 protein: CASSLSPGHSYEQYF
CDR3 DNA: TGTGCCAGCAGTTTAAGTCCAGGACACTCCTACGAGCAGTACTTC
V gene: TRBV27
clone size: -
D gene: -
J gene: TRBJ2-7
CDR3 length: 15

CDR3 protein: CASSFGTSLGDTQYF
CDR3 DNA: TGCGCCAGCAGCTTCGGGACCTCCTTGGGGGATACGCAGTATTTT
V gene: TRBV5-1
clone size: -
D gene: -
J gene: TRBJ2-3
CDR3 length: 15

CDR3 protein: CASREGTGDPQHF
CDR3 DNA: TGTGCCAGCAGAGAAGGGACAGGGGATCCCCAGCATTTT
V gene: TRBV2
clone size: -
D gene: TRBD1
J gene: TRBJ1-5
CDR3 length: 13

CDR3 protein: CASSLAGGETQYF
CDR3 DNA: TGCGCCAGCAGCTTGGCCGGAGGAGAGACCCAGTACTTC
V gene: TRBV5-1
clone size: once
D gene: -
J gene: TRBJ2-5
CDR3 length: 13

CDR3 protein: CASSINRIGGVNQPQHF
CDR3 DNA: TGTGCCAGTAGTATTAATCGTATCGGGGGAGTTAATCAGCCCCAGCATTTT
V gene: TRBV19
clone size: once
D gene: -
J gene: TRBJ1-5
CDR3 length: 17

CDR3 protein: CASGTGGAQTQYF
CDR3 DNA: TGTGCCAGTGGGACAGGGGGCGCGCAGACCCAGTACTTC
V gene: TRBV19
clone size: -
D gene: TRBD1
J gene: TRBJ2-5
CDR3 length: 13

CDR3 protein: CASSLEVNQPQHF
CDR3 DNA: TGTGCCAGCAGCTTGGAAGTCAATCAGCCCCAGCATTTT
V gene: TRBV5-8
clone size: few
D gene: -
J gene: TRBJ1-5
CDR3 length: 13

CDR3 protein: CASSPKNAASGSSYNEQFF
CDR3 DNA: TGTGCCAGCTCACCGAAGAATGCTGCTAGCGGGAGCTCCTACAATGAGCAGTTCTTC
V gene: TRBV18
clone size: -
D gene: TRBD2
J gene: TRBJ2-1
CDR3 length: 19

CDR3 protein: CAIAGTGGVGDGYTF
CDR3 DNA: TGTGCCATCGCCGGGACAGGGGGCGTCGGGGATGGCTACACCTTC
V gene: TRBV10-3
clone size: -
D gene: TRBD1
J gene: TRBJ1-2
CDR3 length: 15

CDR3 protein: CASSDPSTDTQYF
CDR3 DNA: TGCGCCAGCAGTGATCCTAGCACAGATACGCAGTATTTT
V gene: TRBV10-1
clone size: -
D gene: -
J gene: TRBJ2-3
CDR3 length: 13

CDR3 protein: CASSPTGGGDTQYF
CDR3 DNA: TGCGCCAGCAGTCCGACAGGGGGTGGTGATACGCAGTATTTT
V gene: TRBV5-1
clone size: -
D gene: TRBD1
J gene: TRBJ2-3
CDR3 length: 14

CDR3 protein: CASSSGYLLGQYF
CDR3 DNA: TGCGCCAGCAGCTCGGGATACCTCCTGGGGCAGTACTTC
V gene: TRBV5-1
clone size: -
D gene: -
J gene: TRBJ2-7
CDR3 length: 13

CDR3 protein: CASSESGTGGKDEQFF
CDR3 DNA: TGCGCCAGCAGTGAGTCGGGGACAGGGGGCAAGGATGAGCAGTTCTTC
V gene: TRBV10-1
clone size: -
D gene: TRBD1
J gene: TRBJ2-1
CDR3 length: 16

CDR3 protein: CASSVAAGGTKNIQYF
CDR3 DNA: TGTGCCAGCAGCGTAGCGGCGGGAGGTACCAAAAACATTCAGTACTTC
V gene: TRBV9
clone size: -
D gene: TRBD2
J gene: TRBJ2-4
CDR3 length: 16

CDR3 protein: CASSPGPGAPNNEQFF
CDR3 DNA: TGTGCCAGCAGCCCGGGGCCAGGGGCCCCTAACAATGAGCAGTTCTTC
V gene: TRBV7-6
clone size: -
D gene: -
J gene: TRBJ2-1
CDR3 length: 16

CDR3 protein: CASSFSTESSYEQYF
CDR3 DNA: TGTGCCAGCAGCTTTTCGACTGAGAGCTCCTACGAGCAGTACTTC
V gene: TRBV11-3
clone size: -
D gene: -
J gene: TRBJ2-7
CDR3 length: 15

CDR3 protein: CASSPGTGGTETQYF
CDR3 DNA: TGTGCCAGTAGTCCAGGGACAGGGGGTACGGAGACCCAGTACTTC
V gene: TRBV19
clone size: -
D gene: TRBD1
J gene: TRBJ2-5
CDR3 length: 15

CDR3 protein: CAWSIGSNQPQHF
CDR3 DNA: TGTGCCTGGAGTATCGGGAGCAATCAGCCCCAGCATTTT
V gene: TRBV30
clone size: -
D gene: -
J gene: TRBJ1-5
CDR3 length: 13

CDR3 protein: CASSSPGRATLNEQFF
CDR3 DNA: TGCGCCAGCAGCTCACCCGGGAGGGCTACACTGAATGAGCAGTTCTTC
V gene: TRBV5-1
clone size: -
D gene: TRBD2
J gene: TRBJ2-1
CDR3 length: 16

CDR3 protein: CASSILVGTGGSGNTIYF
CDR3 DNA: TGTGCCAGCAGCATCCTCGTCGGGACAGGGGGTTCTGGAAACACCATATATTTT
V gene: TRBV5-8
clone size: -
D gene: TRBD1
J gene: TRBJ1-3
CDR3 length: 18

CDR3 protein: CASSQVLAETQYF
CDR3 DNA: TGCGCCAGCAGCCAAGTCCTAGCAGAGACCCAGTACTTC
V gene: TRBV4-1
clone size: -
D gene: -
J gene: TRBJ2-5
CDR3 length: 13

CDR3 protein: CASSPGTGPYEQYF
CDR3 DNA: TGTGCCAGTAGTCCGGGGACGGGGCCCTACGAGCAGTACTTC
V gene: TRBV19
clone size: -
D gene: -
J gene: TRBJ2-7
CDR3 length: 14

CDR3 protein: CASSAQDEKLFF
CDR3 DNA: TGTGCCAGCAGTGCGCAGGATGAAAAACTGTTTTTT
V gene: TRBV25-1
clone size: -
D gene: -
J gene: TRBJ1-4
CDR3 length: 12

CDR3 protein: CASSLEYRGYTF
CDR3 DNA: TGTGCCAGCAGCTTAGAGTACAGGGGCTACACCTTC
V gene: TRBV7-9
clone size: -
D gene: -
J gene: TRBJ1-2
CDR3 length: 12

CDR3 protein: CASTRVGGRNTIYF
CDR3 DNA: TGTGCCAGCACCCGGGTGGGGGGCCGAAACACCATATATTTT
V gene: TRBV28
clone size: -
D gene: -
J gene: TRBJ1-3
CDR3 length: 14

CDR3 protein: CASSLAGEDIYGYTF
CDR3 DNA: TGTGCCAGCAGCTTAGCAGGGGAGGATATCTATGGCTACACCTTC
V gene: TRBV7-9
clone size: -
D gene: -
J gene: TRBJ1-2
CDR3 length: 15

CDR3 protein: CASSLGTGTSQETQYF
CDR3 DNA: TGTGCCAGCAGCTTAGGGACAGGGACCTCACAAGAGACCCAGTACTTC
V gene: TRBV11-3
clone size: -
D gene: TRBD1
J gene: TRBJ2-5
CDR3 length: 16

CDR3 protein: CASSFGGRELFF
CDR3 DNA: TGCGCCAGCAGCTTTGGGGGACGGGAGCTGTTTTTT
V gene: TRBV5-1
clone size: -
D gene: -
J gene: TRBJ2-2
CDR3 length: 12

CDR3 protein: CASSPLTIWGVEDNEQFF
CDR3 DNA: TGTGCCAGCAGCCCCCTGACTATCTGGGGTGTCGAAGACAATGAGCAGTTCTTC
V gene: TRBV5-6
clone size: -
D gene: -
J gene: TRBJ2-1
CDR3 length: 18

CDR3 protein: CASSRVAGGNPSGANVLTF
CDR3 DNA: TGTGCCAGCAGTCGGGTAGCGGGAGGGAATCCGTCTGGGGCCAACGTCCTGACTTTC
V gene: TRBV27
clone size: -
D gene: TRBD2
J gene: TRBJ2-6
CDR3 length: 19

CDR3 protein: CASSPRQGASEQYF
CDR3 DNA: TGTGCCAGCAGCCCCCGACAGGGGGCATCGGAGCAGTACTTC
V gene: TRBV5-4
clone size: -
D gene: TRBD1
J gene: TRBJ2-7
CDR3 length: 14

CDR3 protein: CASRPPSSSGNTIYF
CDR3 DNA: TGTGCCAGCAGGCCGCCGTCGAGCTCTGGAAACACCATATATTTT
V gene: TRBV28
clone size: once
D gene: -
J gene: TRBJ1-3
CDR3 length: 15

CDR3 protein: CASSATYLGTDTQYF
CDR3 DNA: TGTGCCAGCAGCGCCACCTACCTAGGCACAGATACGCAGTATTTT
V gene: TRBV7-2
clone size: -
D gene: -
J gene: TRBJ2-3
CDR3 length: 15